This T cell receptor (beta chain) was obtained from a study of blood T cell repertoires in COVID-19. Across the study: Samples taken during acute and convalescent COVID-19 were collected in the United States, Italy and Spain. Sources were T cells, B-cell-depleted T cells, or PBMCs; the material itself was cDNA or gDNA.

Authors' processing steps: Amplification of reference gene primers was used by the study to estimate nucleated cell counts. TCRdb keeps only in-frame clones here, not all; method: immunoSEQ multiplex PCR. For V, J and clone size, that table is used; D and trimming come from the DNA. The top ten clones hold 2% to 2.5% of a sample with around 230,000 clones, around 80% of them seen once. V dropped 2 bases and J dropped 4; count of bases not matched to a gene: 8. The CDR3 loop spans 18 amino acids. CDR1 and CDR2 (germline): SGHVS, FQNEAQ. This chain uses TRBV7-8 with TRBJ2-1, with 13 positions matching TRBD2. The specimen sequenced was peripheral blood. The origin of this receptor is a man aged 40-55 years who had recovered from COVID-19. This CDR3 is CASSLSRTSGSIYNEQFF. As DNA, the CDR3 is TGTGCCAGCAGCTTATCTCGGACTAGCGGGAGTATATACAATGAGCAGTTCTTC.